A single T cell receptor (beta chain) is shown here with its context. Study processing details: The authors estimated nucleated cell counts from reference gene primer amplification. TCRdb keeps only in-frame clones here, not all; method: immunoSEQ multiplex PCR. D and trimming were read from the DNA, whereas the V and J calls and clone size are those reported in that table. The sample contains 250,000 to 300,000 clones, roughly 86% of which appear only once. These data belong to a study of blood T cell repertoires in COVID-19. Study context: The cDNA or gDNA used as material had been derived from T cells, B-cell-depleted T cells, or PBMCs.

The sequence derives from a woman aged 30 to 39 with acute or convalescent COVID-19. Sequencing was carried out using peripheral blood.

The CDR3 spells CAIRDRVAQGDTQYF. The CDR3 DNA reads as TGTGCTATACGGGACAGGGTCGCTCAGGGAGATACGCAGTATTTT. The J gene is TRBJ2-3, the V gene TRBV10-3; 9 bases are a match to TRBD1. The CDR3 runs to 15 residues. Germline CDR1 and CDR2: ENHRY and SYGVKD.